The clone carrying this T cell receptor beta chain was recorded once. No antigen is known for it. The same CDR3 can be traced to other DNA sequences in this sample. This sample is part of a study of persistence of HIV-infected CD4 T cells. This nonspecific control used anti-CD3/anti-CD28 bead stimulation of CD4+ T cells. CD4+ T cells upregulating both CD40 ligand and CD69 were sorted as responding cells. Undetectable plasma HIV-1 RNA below 50 copies/mL lasted at least 4 years. Inclusion required CMV-positive serology and CD4+ counts above 400 cells/uL. This CDR3 spans 12 amino acids. Germline values: CDR1 SNHLY, CDR2 FYNNEI. V dropped 6 bases and J dropped 0 bases, with 3 bases sitting between them. Whole-study findings and limits: TCRbeta richness was lower in CMV- and Gag-responding cells than in anti-CD3/anti-CD28-responding cells.

The immunoSEQ assay was version 4, run in survey mode. Assay used: immunoSEQ multiplex PCR; TCRdb lists only in-frame clones, some missing. The sample shows roughly 43,000 clones, 90% to 95% of them seen only once. The origin of this receptor is an adult man with HIV who was CMV-seropositive. The sequencing here drew on CD4+ T cells sorted from PBMCs after approximately 20-hour stimulation, taken from a patient who received antiretroviral therapy. This chain uses TRBV2 with TRBJ1-5; D not resolved. The CDR3 sequence: CASRGSNQPQHF. The CDR3 DNA sequence: TGTGCCAGCAGGGGTAGCAATCAGCCCCAGCATTTT.